This record concerns one T cell receptor (beta chain) sequence. What this receptor recognizes is not known. Base qualities are not recorded, but no much larger clone differs from it by a single base. To prepare the library, RACE was applied. Sequencing instrument: NextSeq 500. Library preparation attached unique molecular identifiers to individual cDNA molecules for quantitative, reproducible TCR counting. Both TCR alpha and TCR beta chains were sequenced from each blood RNA sample. From the authors' description of their analysis: A median of roughly 99,000 TCRs per sample was observed, with a range of roughly 23,224 to 750,000. The Decombinator software suite was used to annotate V, J and CDR3 in the TCR reads. Every sample was subsampled to the same number of TCRs (28,000) for the PS versus PT1 abundance plots. Expanded TCRs were defined as absent before sensitization and observed at least eight times at the 2-week time point. TCRdb applied fastp at Q25 and MiXCR to the public reads, then kept only in-frame beta chains. Merged by CDR3 protein, the rows form single entries marked with the most common genes and DNA. These V and J calls rely on TCRdb rather than the paper's analysis. The sample yields 150,000 to 200,000 distinct CDR3 sequences; around a quarter were counted once. The ten largest clones capture about 2.5% of the sample.

What the time point label conveys for this sample: patch test 3, about 24 weeks after DPC sensitization. Sample treatment or condition, as interpreted from the label and publication: therapeutic diphenylcyclopropenone sensitization with weekly scalp DPC. Blood at each patch-test visit was drawn before the patch test was applied. Eligible patients were aged 18 to 70, diagnosed with alopecia, deemed suitable for DPC therapy, and excluded if pregnant. Unfractionated whole blood was collected in Tempus Blood RNA tubes, and total RNA was extracted from that blood. The germline V gene (reference sequence) gives CDR1 as GTSNPN and CDR2 as SVGIG. V trim: 1 base; J trim: 2 bases; unmatched bases: 7. The CDR3 runs 16 amino acids, cysteine and phenylalanine included. The kept DNA is CDR3 alone, 48 bases in frame from the first base. These data come from a study of human T cells and chemical hapten exposure (dated by TCRdb to the early 2020s). A note on the overall study: For sensitization, 2% DPC in acetone was applied to a roughly 2 cm by roughly 2 cm area of upper inner arm skin. Blood samples were taken from patients before sensitization (week 0) and at 2, 6 and about 24 weeks after DPC sensitization. The patient cohort, mostly female, included alopecia areata with under or over 50% scalp involvement, alopecia totalis and alopecia universalis. The study tracked peripheral blood TCR repertoire changes in vivo during primary and secondary sensitization to the hapten diphenylcyclopropenone (DPC) in alopecia patients. Libraries were pooled for sequencing, and variation in per-sample TCR yields was attributed mainly to small differences in library volumes within the pool. Patch testing on the upper back used Finn chambers containing 0.01% DPC, with scoring done after 6 days according to International Contact Dermatitis Research Group standards. About 28 alopecia patients gave blood for TCR sequencing at one to four time points (pre-sensitization, 2, 6 and 24 weeks). Throughout the approximately 26-week study period, patients were also given weekly therapeutic DPC doses on the scalp.

What the authors observed across the whole study: Because every patient had alopecia, a presumed autoimmune disease, the patients' immune response might differ from that of healthy individuals. DPC sensitization did not change how many TCRs were above 1 in 1000 frequency, and no evidence was found of alterations in global repertoire structure. Patch test score correlated positively with the number of PT1 expanded TCRs, reaching significance at thresholds 8, 16 and 32 but not at 4. After repeated subsampling, the strength of the expansion versus patch-test correlation and the threshold at which it became significant changed. Expanded TCRs formed significantly more large CDR3 similarity clusters than pre-sensitization or healthy control sets, consistent with antigen-driven responses.

In this chain, TRBV30 is recombined with TRBJ1-2, with 10 middle bases fitting TRBD1. The TCR sequence derives from a middle-aged woman with alopecia areata. Some clones in this sample may be carry-over from other donors' samples. This sample comprised whole blood, obtained in connection with sensitization to the hapten diphenylcyclopropenone (DPC). Here the CDR3 is given as CAWSGGQGRGNYGYTF. The bases read TGTGCCTGGAGTGGGGGACAGGGGAGGGGCAACTATGGCTACACCTTC.